This T cell receptor beta chain originates from a study of blood T cells in healthy people across ages. Overall study findings and caveats: Long-lived donors exceeded aged donors in naive CD4+ cells and diversity. Unknown donor CMV status possibly confounded expanded clonotype changes. Investigators viewed diversity estimates from one million T cells as underestimates, the study reported. With age, beta diversity per million T cells declined roughly linearly, significantly by over 35.

Regarding this clonotype: What it binds is not known.

Next came a second PCR, run for about 6 to 12 cycles, which used a sample-barcoded 5' primer along with a J-beta primer mix. TCRdb called the 5' RACE reads again in MiXCR, with one record for every CDR3 protein. This sample has about 640,000 distinct CDR3 sequences; about 54% occur once, and the top ten carry 35% to 40%. Germline CDR1 is KGHDR and CDR2 is SFDVKD. V lost 3 bases and J lost 6; bases outside the gene matches: 3. The CDR3 consists of 14 residues. This receptor was obtained from a man aged 55-75 years in good health. The sample taken for sequencing was blood. The rearrangement uses TRBV24-1 and TRBJ2-4; 8 bases are a match to TRBD2. The CDR3 reads CATSDPGGGNIQYF. As DNA, the CDR3 is TGTGCCACCAGTGATCCGGGGGGGGGAAACATTCAGTACTTC.